The sequence of this T cell receptor beta chain was determined in a study of blood T cell repertoires in COVID-19 (dated by TCRdb to between 2020 and 2021). Background on the whole study: Collaborator samples came from the United States, Italy and Spain and covered acute and convalescent phases of COVID-19. The material from the prospective study consisted of cDNA or gDNA derived from T cells, B-cell-depleted T cells, or PBMCs. The dataset comprised deeply sampled blood TCRbeta repertoires from subjects exposed to, actively infected with, or recovered from COVID-19. The repertoires were released in a freely available public database intended as a resource for research on the immune response to SARS-CoV-2. Samples came from the ongoing ImmuneRACE study (first 160 participants) plus 1,254 subjects from 6 global collaborators. The sample metadata nearly always contained a de-identified subject ID, COVID-19 status, age in years and sex. Where available, HLA class I and class II types were taken from metadata supplied by the sample provider and were not determined by assay-based typing. The paper as a whole reports these results and caveats: The amount of clinical and demographic metadata varied by source and participant and was provided uncurated.

The collaborating institutions used their own protocols to collect whole blood in K2EDTA tubes. For TCRbeta analysis, collaborators shipped samples as frozen whole blood, isolated PBMCs, or DNA extracted from either of those sample types. TCRbeta CDR3 regions were amplified from genomic DNA by means of the immunoSEQ Assay, a bias-controlled multiplex PCR. Turning to the authors' computational methods: The number of nucleated cells in each sample was estimated from the amplification of reference gene primers within the assay. Sequence reads were collapsed and filtered to measure the absolute abundance of every unique TCRbeta CDR3 rearrangement. Productive Simpson clonality was computed per sample as the square root of Simpson's diversity index over productive rearrangements. TCRdb took this table from immuneACCESS and kept in-frame rearrangements with V and J called. Such tables lack part of the clones; where checked against another copy, unresolved V genes explain under half of the gap, and the rest is unexplained. The V and J calls and clone size were taken over from that table, and D and trimming were inferred from the DNA. The sample contains fewer than 300,000 clones, under 90% of them found a single time. Less than 4% of the sample goes to the ten largest clones.

As regards this clone: It has no known antigen specificity. The input lacks base qualities; no much larger clone sits a single base away.

Counted from cysteine to phenylalanine, this CDR3 has 16 amino acids. Kept here is only the CDR3 DNA, which spans 48 bases and is read in frame from base 1. From a lookup of the germline V gene, CDR1 and CDR2 are MNHEY and SVGAGI. V is pruned by 4 bases and J by 4 bases, leaving 10 bases of the junction without a gene match. The chain is made from TRBV6-5 and TRBJ2-7; a stretch of 10 junction bases matches TRBD2. Input material: peripheral blood. This TCR came from a woman under 30 with acute or convalescent COVID-19. The CDR3 corresponds to CASSWRGPAGGYEQYF. The sequenced DNA: TGTGCCAGCAGTTGGCGGGGTCCAGCGGGAGGGTACGAGCAGTACTTC.